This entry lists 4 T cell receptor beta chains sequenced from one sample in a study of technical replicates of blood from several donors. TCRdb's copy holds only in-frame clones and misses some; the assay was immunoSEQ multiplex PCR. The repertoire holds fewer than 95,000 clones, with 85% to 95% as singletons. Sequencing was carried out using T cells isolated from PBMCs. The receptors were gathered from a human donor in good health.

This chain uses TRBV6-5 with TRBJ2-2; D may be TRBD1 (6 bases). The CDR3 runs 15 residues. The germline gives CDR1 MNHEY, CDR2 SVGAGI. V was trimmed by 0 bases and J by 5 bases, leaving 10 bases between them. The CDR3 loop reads CASSYSIQGTGELFF. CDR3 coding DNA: TGTGCCAGCAGTTACTCGATACAGGGTACCGGGGAGCTGTTTTTT.

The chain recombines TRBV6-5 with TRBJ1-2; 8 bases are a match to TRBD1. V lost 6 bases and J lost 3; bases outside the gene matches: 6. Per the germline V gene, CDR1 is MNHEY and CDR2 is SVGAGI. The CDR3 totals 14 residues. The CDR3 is CASRTGDEYYGYTF. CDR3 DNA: TGTGCCAGCAGGACAGGGGATGAGTACTATGGCTACACCTTC.

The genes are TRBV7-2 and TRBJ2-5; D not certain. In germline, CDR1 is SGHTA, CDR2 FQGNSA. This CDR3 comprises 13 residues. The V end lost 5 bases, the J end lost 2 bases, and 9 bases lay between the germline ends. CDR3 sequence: CASSRATQETQYF. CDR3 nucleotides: TGTGCCAGCAGCCGCGCTACGCAAGAGACCCAGTACTTC. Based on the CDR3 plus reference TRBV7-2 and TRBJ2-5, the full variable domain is GAGVSQSPSNKVTEKGKDVELRCDPISGHTALYWYRQSLGQGLEFLIYFQGNSAPDKSGLPSDRFSAERTGGSVSTLTIQRTQQEDSAVYLCASSRATQETQYFGPGTRLLVL.

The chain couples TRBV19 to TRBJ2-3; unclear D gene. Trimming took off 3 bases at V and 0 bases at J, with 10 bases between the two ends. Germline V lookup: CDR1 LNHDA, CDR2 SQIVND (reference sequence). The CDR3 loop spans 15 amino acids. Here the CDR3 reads CASSIGTASTDTQYF. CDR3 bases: TGTGCCAGTAGTATTGGAACAGCTAGCACAGATACGCAGTATTTT.